The rows below give T cell receptor beta chains drawn from one sample of a study of blood T cell repertoires in COVID-19. Some clones are missing from TCRdb's copy, which holds only in-frame ones; the method was immunoSEQ multiplex PCR. The sample holds some 250,000 clones, around 89% seen once. The sequenced material came from PBMCs or T cells enriched from blood (not recorded which). All receptors derive from a man aged 35 to 55 who had recovered from COVID-19. CDR3s include the opening cysteine and the closing phenylalanine or tryptophan.

j_gene | v_gene | CDR3aa
TRBJ2-5 | TRBV5-6 | CASSSQGGWETQYF
TRBJ1-6 | TRBV5-1 | CASSSNLGPNSPLHF
TRBJ2-1 | TRBV28 | CASSPSRWGDLPSYNEQFF
TRBJ2-6 | TRBV11-2 | CASSLDGVGMSGANVLTF
TRBJ2-7 | TRBV29-1 | CSVEVGAAYEQYF
TRBJ1-5 | TRBV18 | CASSHGQPNQPQHF
TRBJ1-2 | TRBV9 | CASSVEAGGVYGYTF
TRBJ2-3 | TRBV7-8 | CASSLAHRAVDTQYF
TRBJ2-3 | TRBV7-8 | CASSAQPAGGPSTDTQYF
TRBJ2-1 | TRBV7-8 | CASSSLLAGGNSYNEQFF
TRBJ1-3 | TRBV4-1 | CASSQDWPGPGNTIYF
TRBJ2-3 | TRBV5-4 | CASSLGQGAHTDTQYF
TRBJ2-7 | TRBV13 | CASSLAQGAFIGEQYF
TRBJ2-7 | TRBV4-3 | CASSPGTGSYEQYF
TRBJ1-1 | TRBV29-1 | CSVGDKLDGTEAFF
TRBJ1-1 | TRBV27 | CASSRGRGQSRTEAFF
TRBJ2-1 | TRBV28 | CASSEGQGRNEQFF